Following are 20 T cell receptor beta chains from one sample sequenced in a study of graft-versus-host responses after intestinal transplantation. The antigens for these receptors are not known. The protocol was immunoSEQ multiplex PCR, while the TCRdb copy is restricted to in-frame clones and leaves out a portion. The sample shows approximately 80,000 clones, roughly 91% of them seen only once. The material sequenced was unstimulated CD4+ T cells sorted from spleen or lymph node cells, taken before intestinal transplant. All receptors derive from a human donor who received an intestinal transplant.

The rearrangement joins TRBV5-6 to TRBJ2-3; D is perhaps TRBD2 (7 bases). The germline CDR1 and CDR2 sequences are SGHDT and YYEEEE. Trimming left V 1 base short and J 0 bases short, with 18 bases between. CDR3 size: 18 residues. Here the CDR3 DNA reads TGTGCCAGCAGCTTGAGACGGGGGGCCCTCCCTAGCACAGATACGCAGTATTTT. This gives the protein CASSLRRGALPSTDTQYF.

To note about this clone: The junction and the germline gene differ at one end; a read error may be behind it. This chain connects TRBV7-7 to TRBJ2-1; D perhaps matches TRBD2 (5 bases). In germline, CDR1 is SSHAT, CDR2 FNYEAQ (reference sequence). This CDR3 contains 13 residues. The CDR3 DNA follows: TGTGCTAGCAGCCCAGCGGTAGCCGGTGAGCAGTTCTTC. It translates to CASSPAVAGEQFF.

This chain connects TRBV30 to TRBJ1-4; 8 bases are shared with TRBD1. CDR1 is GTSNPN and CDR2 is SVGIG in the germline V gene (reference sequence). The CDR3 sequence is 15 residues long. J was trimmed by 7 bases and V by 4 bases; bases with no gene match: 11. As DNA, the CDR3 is TGTGCCTGGACCGAGGCCAGGGGGCTCGGTGAAAAACTGTTTTTT. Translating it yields CAWTEARGLGEKLFF.

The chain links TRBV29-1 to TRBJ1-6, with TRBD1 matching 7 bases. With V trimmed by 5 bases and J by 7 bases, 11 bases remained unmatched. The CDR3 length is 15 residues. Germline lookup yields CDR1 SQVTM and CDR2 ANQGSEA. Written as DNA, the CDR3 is TGCAGCGTTTCCGACAGGGCTGCCCCCAATTCACCCCTCCACTTT. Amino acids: CSVSDRAAPNSPLHF.

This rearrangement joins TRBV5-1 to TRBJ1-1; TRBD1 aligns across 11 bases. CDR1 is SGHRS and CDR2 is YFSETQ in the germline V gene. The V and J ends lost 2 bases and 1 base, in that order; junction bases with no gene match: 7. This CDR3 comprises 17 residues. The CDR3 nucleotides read TGCGCCAGCAGCTTAGGACAGGGGGCGACGTGGAACACTGAAGCTTTCTTT. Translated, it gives CASSLGQGATWNTEAFF.

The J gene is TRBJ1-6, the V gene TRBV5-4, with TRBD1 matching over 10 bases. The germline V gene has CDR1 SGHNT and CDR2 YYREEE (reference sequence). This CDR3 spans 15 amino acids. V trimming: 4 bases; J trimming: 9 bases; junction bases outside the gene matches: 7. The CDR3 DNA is TGTGCCAGCAGCCTGGGACGACAGGGGGCTTCACCCCTCCACTTT. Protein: CASSLGRQGASPLHF.

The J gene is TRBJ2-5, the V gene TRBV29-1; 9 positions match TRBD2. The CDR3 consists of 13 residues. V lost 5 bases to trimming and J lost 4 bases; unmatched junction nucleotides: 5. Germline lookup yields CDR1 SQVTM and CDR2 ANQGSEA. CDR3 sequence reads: CSVWRGGGETQYF. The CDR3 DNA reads TGCAGCGTTTGGCGGGGGGGCGGAGAGACCCAGTACTTC.

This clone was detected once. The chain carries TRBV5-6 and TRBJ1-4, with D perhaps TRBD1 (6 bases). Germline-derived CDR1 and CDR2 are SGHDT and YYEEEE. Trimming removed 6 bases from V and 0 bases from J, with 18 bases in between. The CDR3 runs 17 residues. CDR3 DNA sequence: TGTGCCAGCACCACCTACAGGGATACCGCAACTAATGAAAAACTGTTTTTT. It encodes CASTTYRDTATNEKLFF.

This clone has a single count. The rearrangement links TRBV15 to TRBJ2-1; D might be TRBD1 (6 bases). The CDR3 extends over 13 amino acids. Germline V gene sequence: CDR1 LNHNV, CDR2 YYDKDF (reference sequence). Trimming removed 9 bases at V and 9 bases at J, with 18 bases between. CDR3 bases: TGTGCCACGAATCTCGGACAGACTGGTGAGCAGTTCTTC. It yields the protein CATNLGQTGEQFF.

CDR3 nucleotide sequence: TGTGCCAGCAGCTTTGGAACCGGAGCCTACGAGCAGTACTTC. It specifies CASSFGTGAYEQYF. The chain uses TRBV5-6 and TRBJ2-7; D gene unclear. Trimming took 2 bases from V and 2 from J, leaving 11 bases between them. Germline V lookup: CDR1 SGHDT, CDR2 YYEEEE. There are 14 residues in the CDR3. Drawing the rest from reference TRBV5-6 and TRBJ2-7, the complete variable domain is DAGVTQSPTHLIKTRGQQVTLRCSPKSGHDTVSWYQQALGQGPQFIFQYYEEEERQRGNFPDRFSGHQFPNYSSELNVNALLLGDSALYLCASSFGTGAYEQYFGPGTRLTVT.

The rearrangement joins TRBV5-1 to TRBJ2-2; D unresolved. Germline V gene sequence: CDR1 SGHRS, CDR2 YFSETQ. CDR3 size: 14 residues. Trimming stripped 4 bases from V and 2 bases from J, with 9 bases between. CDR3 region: CASSAGRNTGELFF. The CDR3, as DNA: TGCGCCAGCAGCGCAGGTCGAAACACCGGGGAGCTGTTTTTT.

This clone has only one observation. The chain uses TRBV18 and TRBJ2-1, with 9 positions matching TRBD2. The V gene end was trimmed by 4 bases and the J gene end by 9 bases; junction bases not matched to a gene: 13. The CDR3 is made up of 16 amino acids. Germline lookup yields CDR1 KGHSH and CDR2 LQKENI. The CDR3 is CASSLLIAGETGEQFF. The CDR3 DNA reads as TGTGCCAGCTCACTACTAATAGCGGGAGAAACGGGTGAGCAGTTCTTC.

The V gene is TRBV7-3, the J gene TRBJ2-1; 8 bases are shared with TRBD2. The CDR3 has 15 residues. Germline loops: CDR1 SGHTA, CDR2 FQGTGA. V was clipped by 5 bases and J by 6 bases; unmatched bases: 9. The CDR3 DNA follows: TGTGCCAGCAGCCCAGGGACTAGTTCTGGCAATGAGCAGTTCTTC. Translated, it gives CASSPGTSSGNEQFF. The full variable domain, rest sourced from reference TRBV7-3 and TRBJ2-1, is GAGVSQTPSNKVTEKGKYVELRCDPISGHTALYWYRQSLGQGPEFLIYFQGTGAADDSGLPNDRFFAVRPEGSVSTLKIQRTERGDSAVYLCASSPGTSSGNEQFFGPGTRLTVL.

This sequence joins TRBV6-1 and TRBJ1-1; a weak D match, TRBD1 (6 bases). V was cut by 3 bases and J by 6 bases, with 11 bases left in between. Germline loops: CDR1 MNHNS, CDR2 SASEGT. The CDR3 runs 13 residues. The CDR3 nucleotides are TGTGCCAGCAGTGACGTACAGGGATCTGAAGCTTTCTTT. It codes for CASSDVQGSEAFF.

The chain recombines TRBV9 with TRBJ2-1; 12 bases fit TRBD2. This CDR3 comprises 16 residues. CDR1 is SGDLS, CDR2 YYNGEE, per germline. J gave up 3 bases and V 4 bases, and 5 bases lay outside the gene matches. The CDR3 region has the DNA TGTGCCAGCAGCCCCCCGACTAGCGGGAGCTACAATGAGCAGTTCTTC. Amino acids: CASSPPTSGSYNEQFF.

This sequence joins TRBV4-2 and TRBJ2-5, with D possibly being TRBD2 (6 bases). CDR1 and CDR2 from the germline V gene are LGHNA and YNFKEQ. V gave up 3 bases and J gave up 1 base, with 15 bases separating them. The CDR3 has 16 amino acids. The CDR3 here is CASSQSGWQVQETQYF. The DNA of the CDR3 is TGTGCCAGCAGCCAGAGCGGGTGGCAGGTCCAAGAGACCCAGTACTTC.

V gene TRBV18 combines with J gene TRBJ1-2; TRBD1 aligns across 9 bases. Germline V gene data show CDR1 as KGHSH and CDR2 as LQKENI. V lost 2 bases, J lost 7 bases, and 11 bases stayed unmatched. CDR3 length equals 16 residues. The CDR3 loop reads CASSPLDRGSVGGYTF. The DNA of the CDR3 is TGTGCCAGCTCACCATTGGACAGGGGCTCTGTAGGTGGCTACACCTTC.

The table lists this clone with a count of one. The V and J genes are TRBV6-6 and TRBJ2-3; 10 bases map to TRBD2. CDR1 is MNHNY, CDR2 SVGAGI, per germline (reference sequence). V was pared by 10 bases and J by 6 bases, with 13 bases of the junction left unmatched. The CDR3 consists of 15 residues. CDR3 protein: CATRPLLAGRDTQYF. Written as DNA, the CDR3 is TGTGCCACCCGCCCCCTACTAGCGGGGAGGGATACGCAGTATTTT.

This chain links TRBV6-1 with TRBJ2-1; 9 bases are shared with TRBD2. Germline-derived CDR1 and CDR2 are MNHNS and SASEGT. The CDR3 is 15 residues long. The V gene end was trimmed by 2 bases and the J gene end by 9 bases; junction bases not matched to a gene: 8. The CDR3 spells CASSELASGIREQFF. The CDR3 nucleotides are TGTGCCAGCAGTGAATTGGCTAGCGGGATCCGTGAGCAGTTCTTC.

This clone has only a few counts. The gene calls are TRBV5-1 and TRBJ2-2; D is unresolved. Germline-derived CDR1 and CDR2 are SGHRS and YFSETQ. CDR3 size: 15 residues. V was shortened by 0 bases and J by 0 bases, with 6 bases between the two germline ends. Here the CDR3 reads CASSLGSANTGELFF. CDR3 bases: TGCGCCAGCAGCTTGGGTTCAGCGAACACCGGGGAGCTGTTTTTT.